This T cell receptor (beta chain) is drawn from a study of blood T cells in healthy people across ages. General study points: Unknown CMV status may confound age-related changes in expanded clones. Long-lived donors carried more naive CD4+ cells and greater diversity than aged donors.

Next came a second PCR, run for about 7 to 11 cycles, which used a sample-barcoded 5' primer along with a J-beta primer mix. MiXCR, applied by TCRdb to the 5' RACE reads, yields one record per CDR3 protein. The table has over 600,000 distinct CDR3 sequences, roughly two fifths seen once; the top ten hold around 30%. Note on this clonotype: Its cognate antigen is unknown.

The sample providers were healthy Caucasian people from Russia, aged about 6 to 100. Isolation of PBMCs gave at least 7 million cells per sample. Sequencing input: blood. The clonotype comes from a man older than 75 in good health.

DNA of the CDR3: TGTGCCAGCAGCTTGGATCCGGGGAGGGACACTGAAGCTTTCTTT. Its protein product is CASSLDPGRDTEAFF. This chain uses TRBV5-4 with TRBJ1-1; D not certain. In germline, CDR1 is SGHNT, CDR2 YYREEE (reference sequence). The CDR3 runs 15 residues. Trimming took 0 bases from V and 3 from J, leaving 12 bases between them.